The sequence of this TCR beta chain was determined in a study of glioma-infiltrating T cells (dated by TCRdb to the mid-2010s). Some background on the complete study: Glioma tissue, non-neoplastic brain tissue and matched peripheral blood mononuclear cells were used as sources from which TCR alpha- and beta-chain repertoires were sequenced. The paired cohort was made up of three low-grade glioma patients, several primary glioblastoma patients and three non-glioma patients who contributed non-neoplastic brain tissue. To gauge divergence between tissue and blood T-cell populations, every tissue-infiltrating repertoire was compared against the peripheral blood repertoire from the same patient.

The iRepertoire nested amplicon-rescue multiplex PCR (arm-PCR) platform was used to amplify TCR alpha and beta CDR3 regions from RNA. One-step reverse transcription and amplification used about 95-400 ng of tissue mRNA or PBMC total RNA as input. Following bead purification, Illumina adapters were added by a secondary multiplex PCR, and the libraries were gel-purified between 200 and 400 bp. The libraries contained internal 6-nucleotide barcodes that were used for demultiplexing. Libraries were sequenced on an Illumina MiSeq with 2x220 or 2x250 nucleotide paired-end reads. Per the original workflow: Paired reads were merged using FLASH 1.2.11 and were aligned to the GRCh37 human genome using BWA-MEM, after which TRA and TRB reads were extracted. An IMGT-derived reference of cassette sequences and CDR3 motifs, with pseudogenes included, was used for V and J assignment. Reads were translated in three frames, and productive CDR3s were defined by a C…FGXG motif without stop codons. Clonotypes were defined as unique combinations of V-J cassette pair and CDR3 amino acid sequence. Reads were filtered by Hamming distance, with the threshold set by the sequence error rate of each sample in mapped regions. In-frame beta chains were kept once TCRdb had trimmed the public reads at Q25 with fastp and called clones with MiXCR. Entries that share a CDR3 protein sequence are merged under the most common genes and DNA. For this entry, the V and J calls and clone size follow TCRdb and not the study's own pipeline. The sample data list more than 85,000 distinct CDR3 sequences, and about 25% of these were observed just once. The ten biggest clones cover roughly 37% of the sample.

General conclusions and limits of the study: Very few CDR3 sequences were found to be shared between tissue and blood, and this scarcity was attributed to high CDR3 diversity and limited sampling. Small numbers underpinned the group comparisons: roughly 8 glioblastoma patients, three low-grade glioma patients and three non-neoplastic patients. VJ-independent divergence between tissue and blood was found to be below expectation in non-neoplastic patients but above expectation in all gliomas, particularly low-grade gliomas.

This clonotype came up many times. Its antigen target is currently unknown. Within one base of it there is no much larger clone, and no base qualities were kept. CDR1 and CDR2, per the germline V gene, are MNHEY and SVGEGT. V is cut by 2 bases and J by 9 bases, and the space between the germline ends is 11 bases. CDR3 length: 12 amino acids, cysteine to phenylalanine. Of all the DNA, just the CDR3 is kept, 36 bases in frame from base 1. Sequenced material: glioma tissue, nonneoplastic brain tissue, or PBMCs (not recorded which). Here the chain combines TRBV6-2 or TRBV6-3 and TRBJ2-7; too little of a D gene remains to name it. The origin of this receptor is a human donor with low-grade glioma or glioblastoma, undergoing nonglioma brain surgery, or in good health (not recorded which). Read as DNA, the sequence is TGTGCCAGCAGTTACAAGCCCCCGTGGCAGTACTTC. Its protein is CASSYKPPWQYF.